This T cell receptor (beta chain) was obtained from a study of T cell changes during pregnancy in multiple sclerosis. Germline V gives CDR1 SGHTA, CDR2 FQGNSA. The CDR3 is 13 residues long. With 6 bases removed from V and 2 bases from J, the gap between germline ends came to 11 bases. Assay used: immunoSEQ multiplex PCR; TCRdb lists only in-frame clones, some missing. This sample has some 41,000 clones, with approximately 91% found just once. Sequencing used PBMCs (not recorded whether the cells were cultured). This sequence originates from a female donor with multiple sclerosis, enrolled in a pregnancy study. The chain uses TRBV7-2 and TRBJ2-7; tentatively, D is TRBD2 (6 bases). The DNA for the CDR3 is TGTGCCAGCAGTGTAGCGGAAACCTACGAGCAGTACTTC. The encoded protein is CASSVAETYEQYF.